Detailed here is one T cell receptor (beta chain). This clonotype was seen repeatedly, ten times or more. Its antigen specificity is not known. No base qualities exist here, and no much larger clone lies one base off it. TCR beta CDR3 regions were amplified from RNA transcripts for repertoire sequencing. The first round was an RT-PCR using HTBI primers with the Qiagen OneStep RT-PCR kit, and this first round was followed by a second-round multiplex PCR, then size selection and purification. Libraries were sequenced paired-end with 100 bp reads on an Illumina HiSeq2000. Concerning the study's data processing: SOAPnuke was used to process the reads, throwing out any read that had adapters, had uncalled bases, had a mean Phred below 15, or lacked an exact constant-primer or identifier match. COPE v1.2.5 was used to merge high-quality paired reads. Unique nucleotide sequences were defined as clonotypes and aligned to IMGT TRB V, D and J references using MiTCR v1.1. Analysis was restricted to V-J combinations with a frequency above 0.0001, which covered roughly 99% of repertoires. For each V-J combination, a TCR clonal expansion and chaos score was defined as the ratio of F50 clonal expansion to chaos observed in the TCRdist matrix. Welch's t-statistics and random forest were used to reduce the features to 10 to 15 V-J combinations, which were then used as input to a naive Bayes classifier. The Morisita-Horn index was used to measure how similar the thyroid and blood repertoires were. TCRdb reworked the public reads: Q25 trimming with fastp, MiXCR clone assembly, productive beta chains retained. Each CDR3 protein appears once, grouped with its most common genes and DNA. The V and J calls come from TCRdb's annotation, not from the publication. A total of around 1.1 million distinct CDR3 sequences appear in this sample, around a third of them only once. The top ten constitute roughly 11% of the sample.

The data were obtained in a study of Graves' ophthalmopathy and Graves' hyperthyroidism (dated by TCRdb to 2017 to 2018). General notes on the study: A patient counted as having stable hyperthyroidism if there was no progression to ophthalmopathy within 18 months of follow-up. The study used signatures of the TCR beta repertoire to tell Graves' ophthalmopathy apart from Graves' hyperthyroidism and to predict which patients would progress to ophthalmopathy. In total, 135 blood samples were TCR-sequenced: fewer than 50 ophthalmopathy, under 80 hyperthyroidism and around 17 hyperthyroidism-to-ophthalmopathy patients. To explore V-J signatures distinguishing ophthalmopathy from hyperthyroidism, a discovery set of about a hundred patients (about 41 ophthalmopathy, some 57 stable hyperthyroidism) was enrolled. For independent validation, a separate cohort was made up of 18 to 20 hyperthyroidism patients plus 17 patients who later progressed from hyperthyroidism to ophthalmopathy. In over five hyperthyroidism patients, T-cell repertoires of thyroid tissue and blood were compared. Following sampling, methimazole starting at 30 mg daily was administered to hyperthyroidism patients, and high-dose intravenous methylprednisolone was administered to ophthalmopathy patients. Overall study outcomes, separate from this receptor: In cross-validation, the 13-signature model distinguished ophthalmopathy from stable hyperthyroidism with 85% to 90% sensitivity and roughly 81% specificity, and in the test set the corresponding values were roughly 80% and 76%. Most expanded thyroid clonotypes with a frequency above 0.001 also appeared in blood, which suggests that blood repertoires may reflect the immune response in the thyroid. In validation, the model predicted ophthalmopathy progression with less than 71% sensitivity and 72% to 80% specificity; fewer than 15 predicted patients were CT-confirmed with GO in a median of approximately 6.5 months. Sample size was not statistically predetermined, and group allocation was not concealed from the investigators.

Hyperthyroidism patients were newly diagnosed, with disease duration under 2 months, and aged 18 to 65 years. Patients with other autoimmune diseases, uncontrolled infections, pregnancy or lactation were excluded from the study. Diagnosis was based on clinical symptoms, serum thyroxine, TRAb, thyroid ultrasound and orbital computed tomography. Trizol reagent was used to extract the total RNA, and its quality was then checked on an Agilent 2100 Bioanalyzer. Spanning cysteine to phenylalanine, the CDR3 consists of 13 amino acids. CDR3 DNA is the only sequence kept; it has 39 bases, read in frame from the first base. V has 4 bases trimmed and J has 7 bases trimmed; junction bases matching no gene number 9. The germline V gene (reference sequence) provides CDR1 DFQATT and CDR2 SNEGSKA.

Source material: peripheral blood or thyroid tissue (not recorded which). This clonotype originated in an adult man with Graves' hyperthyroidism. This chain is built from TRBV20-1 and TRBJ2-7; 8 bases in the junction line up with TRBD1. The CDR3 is CSATRQGRWEQYF. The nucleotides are TGCAGTGCTACCCGACAGGGGAGGTGGGAGCAGTACTTC.